The 29 T cell receptor beta chains below were found in one sample sequenced in a study of cytomegalovirus exposure and HLA in healthy donors. PCR amplification relied on 60 Vbeta primers (plus 13 Jbeta primers). Profiled with immunoSEQ multiplex PCR; TCRdb holds only in-frame clones, not every one. The table includes about 200,000 clones, 65% to 85% detected once. The sample consisted of PBMCs. The receptor source for this set is a man aged 45-65 years in good health and CMV-seronegative.

The V call is TRBV5-6, the J call TRBJ2-1; 12 bases line up with TRBD2. Trimming at V came to 4 bases and at J to 9 bases, leaving 17 bases not matched to a gene. Germline CDR1 and CDR2: SGHDT and YYEEEE. The CDR3 is 18 amino acids. The CDR3 region is CASSPLAGGAGTWGEQFF. CDR3 nucleotide sequence: TGTGCCAGCAGCCCACTAGCGGGAGGCGCGGGGACCTGGGGTGAGCAGTTCTTC. Together with reference TRBV5-6 and TRBJ2-1, the CDR3 gives the full variable domain: DAGVTQSPTHLIKTRGQQVTLRCSPKSGHDTVSWYQQALGQGPQFIFQYYEEEERQRGNFPDRFSGHQFPNYSSELNVNALLLGDSALYLCASSPLAGGAGTWGEQFFGPGTRLTVL.

This chain joins TRBV28 and TRBJ2-3; a possible D gene is TRBD2 (6 bases). CDR3 length equals 16 residues. V gave up 3 bases and J gave up 0 bases, with 13 bases separating them. Germline V gives CDR1 MDHEN, CDR2 SYDVKM. The CDR3 bases are TGTGCCAGCAGTTTCTCTACGGGACTTAGCACAGATACGCAGTATTTT. Translating gives CASSFSTGLSTDTQYF.

The V gene is TRBV5-1, the J gene TRBJ2-5; the match to TRBD2 covers 14 bases. Losses at the gene ends were 4 bases for V and 3 bases for J; bases not matched to a gene: 11. This CDR3 spans 18 amino acids. Germline V gene lookup returns CDR1 SGHRS and CDR2 YFSETQ. Here the CDR3 DNA reads TGCGCCAGCAGCCCCAGACTAGCGGGAGGGATGGTGAAAGAGACCCAGTACTTC. Translated, it gives CASSPRLAGGMVKETQYF.

The chain links TRBV28 to TRBJ1-2; 7 nucleotides line up with TRBD1. The CDR3 sequence is 14 residues long. V shed 3 bases, J shed 5 bases, and the junction held 6 bases outside the gene matches. Germline lookup yields CDR1 MDHEN and CDR2 SYDVKM. The chain's CDR3 is CASSFQGDGYGYTF. The CDR3 DNA is TGTGCCAGCAGTTTTCAGGGGGACGGATATGGCTACACCTTC.

The chain joins TRBV4-2 to TRBJ1-5; 8 nucleotides align to TRBD1. The CDR3 runs to 16 residues. Germline-derived CDR1 and CDR2 are LGHNA and YNFKEQ. V was clipped by 3 bases and J by 3 bases; unmatched bases: 7. The CDR3 DNA is TGTGCCAGCAGCCAGACAGACAGGGGAGTCAATCAGCCCCAGCATTTT. This sequence encodes CASSQTDRGVNQPQHF.

The chain joins TRBV5-1 to TRBJ2-7; a possible D gene is TRBD2 (6 bases). This CDR3 region has 14 residues. Trimming stripped 5 bases from V and 5 bases from J, with 17 bases between. Germline-derived CDR1 and CDR2 are SGHRS and YFSETQ. CDR3 DNA: TGCGCCAGCAGGGGGGGAGACTCAATCGACGAGCAGTACTTC. This translates into CASRGGDSIDEQYF.

Points on this clone: One end of the junction is discordant with germline, which a read error may explain. The sample carries other DNA sequences with the same CDR3. V gene TRBV10-3 combines with J gene TRBJ2-1; perhaps TRBD2 as D (5 bases). The CDR3 totals 15 residues. Germline CDR1 ENHRY, CDR2 SYGVKD. DNA of the CDR3: TGCGCCATCAGTGAGGGCGGCCGGTTGGTCCGGGAGCAGTTCTTC. It encodes CAISEGGRLVREQFF.

This chain links TRBV5-5 with TRBJ1-6; D gene ambiguous. CDR1 and CDR2 (germline): SGHKS, YYEKEE (reference sequence). The V gene lost 6 bases and the J gene lost 11 bases, with 9 bases spanning the gap. This CDR3 spans 11 amino acids. The CDR3 spells CASIVTTPLHF. CDR3 DNA sequence: TGTGCCAGCATCGTGACTACACCCCTCCACTTT.

The genes are TRBV19 and TRBJ2-2; the match to TRBD1 covers 8 bases. Germline values: CDR1 LNHDA, CDR2 SQIVND (reference sequence). With 6 bases clipped from V and 5 bases from J, the junction kept 5 bases outside the gene matches. This CDR3 has 14 amino acids. The CDR3 DNA is TGTGCCAGTAGCAAAGGACAGGGTACCGGGGAGCTGTTTTTT. This sequence encodes CASSKGQGTGELFF.

V usage is TRBV27 and J usage is TRBJ2-7, with a tentative D call TRBD1 (5 bases). The germline CDR1 and CDR2 sequences are MNHEY and SMNVEV (reference sequence). This CDR3 has 14 residues. The V end was cut by 6 bases, the J end by 5 bases, with 17 bases between. The CDR3 loop is CASSLPGPGNEQYF. Written as DNA, the CDR3 is TGTGCCAGCAGCTTACCGGGCCCAGGGAACGAGCAGTACTTC.

The rearrangement joins TRBV28 to TRBJ1-5, with TRBD1 identical over 9 bases. Unmatched junction bases numbered 4, after V lost 2 bases and J lost 5 bases. The CDR3 extends over 15 amino acids. Germline CDR1 MDHEN, CDR2 SYDVKM. CDR3 nucleotide sequence: TGTGCCAGCAGTTTACCGGGACAGGGACATCAGCCCCAGCATTTT. The encoded protein is CASSLPGQGHQPQHF. The whole variable domain, filled in from reference TRBV28 and TRBJ1-5, reads DVKVTQSSRYLVKRTGEKVFLECVQDMDHENMFWYRQDPGLGLRLIYFSYDVKMKEKGDIPEGYSVSREKKERFSLILESASTNQTSMYLCASSLPGQGHQPQHFGDGTRLSIL.

The V gene is TRBV28, the J gene TRBJ1-4, with TRBD1 as a possible D gene (5 bases). Germline V lookup: CDR1 MDHEN, CDR2 SYDVKM. Trimming pared 8 bases from V and 8 bases from J, leaving 21 bases between. This CDR3 comprises 15 residues. The CDR3 DNA reads TGTGCCAGCCTTTCGCCAGGGAAGATCGGGGAAAAACTGTTTTTT. Amino acid sequence: CASLSPGKIGEKLFF. Supplemented by reference TRBV28 and TRBJ1-4, the full variable domain reads DVKVTQSSRYLVKRTGEKVFLECVQDMDHENMFWYRQDPGLGLRLIYFSYDVKMKEKGDIPEGYSVSREKKERFSLILESASTNQTSMYLCASLSPGKIGEKLFFGSGTQLSVL.

A remark on this clone: At one boundary the junction diverges from the germline segment, which might be a read error. J is TRBJ2-7 and V is TRBV5-1, with 12 bases lining up with TRBD2. The CDR3 runs to 16 residues. Germline CDR1 and CDR2: SGHRS and YFSETQ. The CDR3 loop reads CASSLNPSGRAYEQYF. The CDR3 nucleotides read TGCGCCAGCAGCTTGAACCCTAGCGGGAGGGCCTATGAGCAGTACTTC.

This clone showed up just a few times. The CDR3: CASSGTTTGNQPQHF. DNA of the CDR3: TGTGCCAGCAGTGGGACAACCACGGGCAATCAGCCCCAGCATTTT. The gene calls are TRBV6-5 and TRBJ1-5; a weak D match, TRBD1 (6 bases). There are 15 residues in the CDR3. V lost 5 bases and J 2 bases, leaving 13 bases between the germline ends. Germline CDR1 MNHEY, CDR2 SVGAGI.

The chain joins TRBV27 to TRBJ2-7, with 9 bases fitting TRBD1. V lost 5 bases to trimming and J lost 7 bases; unmatched junction nucleotides: 6. Germline-derived CDR1 and CDR2 are MNHEY and SMNVEV (reference sequence). This CDR3 comprises 13 residues. The CDR3: CASSLWTGEEQYF. In DNA form, the CDR3 reads TGTGCCAGCAGTCTCTGGACAGGGGAAGAGCAGTACTTC.

The chain employs TRBV4-1 and TRBJ1-1; 10 bases align to TRBD1. Germline CDR1 and CDR2: MGHRA and YSYEKL. V lost 4 bases and J lost 10; bases outside the gene matches: 12. The CDR3 runs 15 residues. The CDR3 DNA is TGCGCCAGCAGCCTGCCGACAGGGGGCAAGGAGGGAGCTTTCTTT. Its translation: CASSLPTGGKEGAFF.

This chain uses TRBV6-1 with TRBJ1-2; 11 bases line up with TRBD1. The germline V gene encodes CDR1 MNHNS and CDR2 SASEGT. V dropped 6 bases and J dropped 8; count of bases not matched to a gene: 5. This CDR3 is built from 13 residues. This CDR3 reads CASRSDRGRGYTF. In nucleotides, the CDR3 is TGTGCCAGCAGATCGGACAGGGGGCGAGGCTACACCTTC.

The V call is TRBV25-1, the J call TRBJ2-1, with 11 bases aligning to TRBD2. CDR3 size: 18 residues. Germline V gene data show CDR1 as MGHDK and CDR2 as SYGVNS. The junction had 15 bases not matched to a gene; V was cut back by 4 bases and J by 7 bases. CDR3 in amino acids: CASSVTFIAGGRGNEQFF. The DNA of the CDR3 is TGTGCCAGCAGTGTGACCTTTATAGCGGGAGGGCGAGGTAATGAGCAGTTCTTC.

V usage is TRBV27 and J usage is TRBJ2-1, with D perhaps matching TRBD2 (5 bases). With 3 bases removed from V and 4 bases from J, the gap between germline ends came to 7 bases. Germline V CDR1 and CDR2: MNHEY, SMNVEV (reference sequence). The CDR3 is 13 residues long. The CDR3 spells CASSFWEYNEQFF. The CDR3 coding sequence is TGTGCCAGCAGTTTTTGGGAGTACAATGAGCAGTTCTTC.

This chain uses TRBV2 with TRBJ2-1; D unresolved. This CDR3 has 15 residues. Trimming removed 6 bases from V and 0 bases from J, with 12 bases in between. The germline V gene encodes CDR1 SNHLY and CDR2 FYNNEI. CDR3 in amino acids: CASSPTRSSYNEQFF. CDR3 DNA sequence: TGTGCCAGCAGCCCAACACGGAGCTCCTACAATGAGCAGTTCTTC.

The gene calls are TRBV9 and TRBJ2-7; a possible D gene is TRBD2 (6 bases). Germline CDR1 reads SGDLS; CDR2 reads YYNGEE. The length of the CDR3 is 13 residues. Trimming shortened V by 2 bases and J by 6 bases, and 12 bases separated the two germline ends. DNA of the CDR3: TGTGCCAGCAGCGTGACCGGAGGGCCCGAGCAGTACTTC. Its protein is CASSVTGGPEQYF.

V usage is TRBV5-1 and J usage is TRBJ1-4; 7 nucleotides align to TRBD1. This CDR3 is built from 14 residues. The V segment lost 0 bases and the J segment 8 bases; nucleotides outside the gene matches: 4. Germline V gene data show CDR1 as SGHRS and CDR2 as YFSETQ. CDR3 amino acids: CASSLEGGKEKLFF. The CDR3 DNA sequence: TGCGCCAGCAGCTTGGAAGGGGGCAAGGAAAAACTGTTTTTT.

The CDR3 DNA reads TGTGCCAGCAGCCCGGGACAGGGAGACGGCGGGGAGCTGTTTTTT. Its protein product is CASSPGQGDGGELFF. The rearrangement joins TRBV7-6 to TRBJ2-2, with 9 nucleotides matching TRBD1. There are 15 residues in the CDR3. Germline CDR1 is SGHVS and CDR2 is FNYEAQ. Trimming at V came to 5 bases and at J to 7 bases, leaving 8 bases not matched to a gene.

The chain combines TRBV5-1 with TRBJ2-1; 9 nucleotides align to TRBD2. This CDR3 contains 15 residues. Germline CDR1 SGHRS, CDR2 YFSETQ. Trimming at V came to 7 bases and at J to 3 bases, leaving 8 bases not matched to a gene. The CDR3 DNA reads as TGCGCCAGCTTCCTTAGCGGGAGTAACTACAATGAGCAGTTCTTC. Protein sequence: CASFLSGSNYNEQFF.

This clone was observed a single time. The chain carries TRBV9 and TRBJ2-7, with 8 bases that match TRBD2. This CDR3 has 14 amino acids. The junction had 2 bases not matched to a gene; V was cut back by 0 bases and J by 3 bases. Germline V gene data show CDR1 as SGDLS and CDR2 as YYNGEE. CDR3 nucleotides: TGTGCCAGCAGCGTAGAAGGGACTAGCTACGAGCAGTACTTC. This translates into CASSVEGTSYEQYF.

This sequence joins TRBV7-2 and TRBJ2-7, with D tentatively TRBD1 (6 bases). V was cut by 4 bases and J by 5 bases, with 12 bases left in between. CDR1 is SGHTA, CDR2 FQGNSA, per germline. The CDR3 consists of 13 residues. The CDR3 region is CASSSPWDNEQYF. The CDR3 DNA is TGTGCCAGCAGCTCCCCATGGGACAACGAGCAGTACTTC. Looking up the rest from reference TRBV7-2 and TRBJ2-7 gives the full variable domain: GAGVSQSPSNKVTEKGKDVELRCDPISGHTALYWYRQSLGQGLEFLIYFQGNSAPDKSGLPSDRFSAERTGGSVSTLTIQRTQQEDSAVYLCASSSPWDNEQYFGPGTRLTVT.

As DNA, the CDR3 is TGTGCCAGCAGTTCGTCCGGGATAAGACACTATGAGCAGTTCTTC. As protein: CASSSSGIRHYEQFF. This chain connects TRBV28 to TRBJ2-1; the D gene is possibly TRBD2 (5 bases). This CDR3 has 15 amino acids. CDR1 and CDR2 (germline): MDHEN, SYDVKM. The V end was cut by 4 bases, the J end by 8 bases, with 18 bases between.

CDR3 sequence reads: CATGLRARDTQYF. CDR3 bases: TGTGCCACCGGTCTGAGGGCCCGGGATACGCAGTATTTT. The chain links TRBV28 to TRBJ2-3; a weak D match, TRBD2 (5 bases). V lost 10 bases and J 6 bases, leaving 17 bases between the germline ends. CDR3 size: 13 residues. CDR1 and CDR2 from the germline V gene are MDHEN and SYDVKM. Variable domain in full (rest from reference TRBV28 and TRBJ2-3): DVKVTQSSRYLVKRTGEKVFLECVQDMDHENMFWYRQDPGLGLRLIYFSYDVKMKEKGDIPEGYSVSREKKERFSLILESASTNQTSMYLCATGLRARDTQYFGPGTRLTVL.

This clone was counted a few times. The chain carries TRBV7-2 and TRBJ2-7, with 8 bases identical to TRBD2. The trim removed 5 bases at V and 3 bases at J, leaving 6 bases unmatched. Germline values: CDR1 SGHTA, CDR2 FQGNSA. The CDR3 spans 14 residues. The CDR3 nucleotides read TGTGCCAGCAGCGCGGCCGGGACTAGCTACGAGCAGTACTTC. This codes for CASSAAGTSYEQYF.